The sequence of this T cell receptor beta chain was determined in a study of blood T cell repertoires in COVID-19. Study as a whole: The study drew acute and convalescent COVID-19 samples from the United States, Italy and Spain. Sample material is recorded as cDNA or gDNA derived from T cells, B-cell-depleted T cells, or PBMCs.

Per germline, CDR1 SGHTA and CDR2 FQGNSA. The V end was cut by 6 bases, the J end by 4 bases, with 12 bases between. The CDR3 runs to 13 residues. How the authors handled the data: Amplification of reference gene primers was used by the study to estimate nucleated cell counts. Here immunoSEQ multiplex PCR was the method, and the copy in TCRdb shows in-frame clones only, minus some. Clonal size and the V and J genes are those of that table, whereas D and trimming came from the DNA. The data hold around 100,000 clones, with about 88% observed a single time. The origin of this receptor is a man aged 30 to 45 in a cohort sampled during active COVID-19. The sequenced sample was peripheral blood. The chain is built from TRBV7-2 and TRBJ1-1; no clear D. The CDR3 spells CASSVRRFTEAFF. CDR3 in DNA: TGTGCCAGCAGTGTAAGGCGGTTCACTGAAGCTTTCTTT.